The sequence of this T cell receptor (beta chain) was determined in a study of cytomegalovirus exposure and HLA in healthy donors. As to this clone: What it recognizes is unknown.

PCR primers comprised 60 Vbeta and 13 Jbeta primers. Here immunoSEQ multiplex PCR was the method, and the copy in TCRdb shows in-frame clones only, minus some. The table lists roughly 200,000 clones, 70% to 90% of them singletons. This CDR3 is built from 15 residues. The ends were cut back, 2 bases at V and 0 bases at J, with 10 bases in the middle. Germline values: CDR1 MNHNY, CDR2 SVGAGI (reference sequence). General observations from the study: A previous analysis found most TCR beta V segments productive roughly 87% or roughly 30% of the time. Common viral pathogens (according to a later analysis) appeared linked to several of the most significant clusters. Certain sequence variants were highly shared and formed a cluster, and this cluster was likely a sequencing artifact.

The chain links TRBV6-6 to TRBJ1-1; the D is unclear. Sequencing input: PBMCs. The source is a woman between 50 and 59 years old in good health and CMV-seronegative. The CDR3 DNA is TGTGCCAGCAGTTACGATGTCGGGATGAACACTGAAGCTTTCTTT. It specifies CASSYDVGMNTEAFF.